The rows below give T cell receptor beta chains drawn from one sample of a study of cytomegalovirus exposure and HLA in healthy donors. Profiling relied on immunoSEQ multiplex PCR, and the TCRdb table lists in-frame clones only, not all of them. This sample's clone table lists some 80,000 clones. Specimen: PBMCs. Receptor source: a middle-aged man in good health and CMV-seropositive. The CDR3 runs from the conserved cysteine through the conserved F or W. Each record gives: V gene, J gene, CDR3 length, D gene, CDR3 DNA, CDR3 protein. A D gene is named only where the DNA matches it firmly.

TRBV7-7	TRBJ1-4	15	NA	TGTGCCAGCAGCTTAGGGGGGGGGCCTAATGAAAAACTGTTTTTT	CASSLGGGPNEKLFF
TRBV6-5	TRBJ2-7	16	TRBD1	TGTGCCAGCAGTTACGAAGCGAGGACAGGGGGGGTCGAGCAGTACTTC	CASSYEARTGGVEQYF
TRBV7-2	TRBJ2-5	16	TRBD2	TGTGCCAGCAGCCCCGGACTAGCGGGTGGCCAAGAGACCCAGTACTTC	CASSPGLAGGQETQYF
TRBV27	TRBJ2-7	16	NA	TGTGCCAGCAGTTCCACCCTGACTAGTCTCGCCAACGAGCAGTACTTC	CASSSTLTSLANEQYF
TRBV28	TRBJ2-7	15	TRBD1	TGTGCCAGCAGTCCAGGGGGGACAGGGTCCTACGAGCAGTACTTC	CASSPGGTGSYEQYF
TRBV19	TRBJ1-4	13	NA	TGTGCCAGTAGTATACATCCTAATGAAAAACTGTTTTTT	CASSIHPNEKLFF
TRBV4-1	TRBJ2-3	13	NA	TGCGCCAGCAGCCCCGACGGGTCAGATACGCAGTATTTT	CASSPDGSDTQYF
TRBV11-2	TRBJ1-2	14	TRBD1	TGTGCCAGCAGCTCGGGACAGGGCATCGATGGCTACACCTTC	CASSSGQGIDGYTF
TRBV11-3	TRBJ2-1	12	NA	TGTGCCAGCAGCTTAAGGGGGTATGAGCAGTTCTTC	CASSLRGYEQFF
TRBV15	TRBJ1-2	14	NA	TGTGCCACCAGCAGAGTAGACAGCTCATATGGCTACACCTTC	CATSRVDSSYGYTF
TRBV5-1	TRBJ1-1	16	TRBD1	TGCGCCAGCAGCGGCCGGGACAGGGTTCACAACACTGAAGCTTTCTTT	CASSGRDRVHNTEAFF
TRBV30	TRBJ2-1	15	NA	TGTGCCTGGAGTGCGGACAGCTTAACCGACAATGAGCAGTTCTTC	CAWSADSLTDNEQFF
TRBV29-1	TRBJ1-5	12	NA	TGCAGCACAAACAGGGGCAATCAGCCCCAGCATTTT	CSTNRGNQPQHF
TRBV19	TRBJ1-5	14	NA	TGTGCCAGTACATCCCAGGGCAACAATCAGCCCCAGCATTTT	CASTSQGNNQPQHF
TRBV30	TRBJ1-5	13	TRBD1	TGTGCCTGGACGACAGGGCTCGGAGCGCCCCAGCATTTT	CAWTTGLGAPQHF
TRBV27	TRBJ2-3	12	NA	TGTGCCAGCAGTTTCGGAGGAGATACGCAGTATTTT	CASSFGGDTQYF
TRBV11-2	TRBJ2-7	18	TRBD2	TGTGCCAGCAGCTTAGACCCTCTAGGGCGGGAGGCTGCCTACGAGCAGTACTTC	CASSLDPLGREAAYEQYF
TRBV5-1	TRBJ2-2	15	TRBD2	TGCGCCAGCAGCTCCGGGACTAGCGTGACCGCGGAGCTGTTTTTT	CASSSGTSVTAELFF
TRBV7-6	TRBJ2-5	15	TRBD2	TGTGCCAGCAGCTTAGGCTGGAGCGGGGGGGCGGCCCAGTACTTC	CASSLGWSGGAAQYF
TRBV19	TRBJ1-5	13	NA	TGTGCCTCCCAGCGTTTTGTGAATCAGCCCCAGCATTTT	CASQRFVNQPQHF
TRBV6-6	TRBJ2-3	16	TRBD2	TGTGCCAGCAGTCGGGGACTAGCGGGAGACCGAGATACGCAGTATTTT	CASSRGLAGDRDTQYF
TRBV7-9	TRBJ2-7	14	NA	TGTGCCAGCAGCTTTTTTGGCGGTGCCTACGAGCAGTACTTC	CASSFFGGAYEQYF
TRBV19	TRBJ1-6	15	TRBD1	TGTGCCAGTAGTACGCAGACAGGGGGTAATTCACCCCTCCACTTT	CASSTQTGGNSPLHF
TRBV19	TRBJ1-1	14	NA	TGTGCCAGTAGTATTAGGGGCGCATACACTGAAGCTTTCTTT	CASSIRGAYTEAFF
TRBV4-1	TRBJ1-2	14	NA	TGCGCCAGCAGCTACCGGGACACAACCTATGGCTACACCTTC	CASSYRDTTYGYTF
TRBV5-1	TRBJ2-3	13	NA	TGCGCCAGCAGCCGGCTAGACACAGATACGCAGTATTTT	CASSRLDTDTQYF
TRBV5-1	TRBJ1-2	14	TRBD1	TGCGCCAGCAGCTTGGCACAGGGGGAGAAAGGCTACACCTTC	CASSLAQGEKGYTF
TRBV6-7	TRBJ2-5	22	NA	TGTGCCAGCAGTCTGGGTGTTCCTGGTGCTCTTCACGTACAGGATCCGAGGGAGACCCAGTACTTC	CASSLGVPGALHVQDPRETQYF
TRBV29-1	TRBJ1-2	12	TRBD1	TGCAGCGTCCTCAGGGGGTACTATGGCTACACCTTC	CSVLRGYYGYTF
TRBV29-1	TRBJ2-5	14	TRBD1	TGCAGCGTCAAGCAGGGGGCGGGCCAAGAGACCCAGTACTTC	CSVKQGAGQETQYF
TRBV5-5	TRBJ2-3	15	NA	TGTGCCAGCCAGGAAAGACCGACGGTCGCAGATACGCAGTATTTT	CASQERPTVADTQYF
TRBV29-1	TRBJ2-1	14	NA	TGCAGCGTTTCTTTGGGGGGGGGCGAGTATGAGCAGTTCTTC	CSVSLGGGEYEQFF
TRBV12-5	TRBJ2-3	9	NA	TGTGCTAGTGGTTTGGCCCCTTATTTT	CASGLAPYF
TRBV29-1	TRBJ1-1	14	NA	TGCAGCGTTGATAAAGAGACATCAGGCGCTGAAGCTTTCTTT	CSVDKETSGAEAFF
TRBV18	TRBJ1-5	15	NA	TGTGCCAGCTCACCTTCGGGGTATAGCAATCAGCCCCAGCATTTT	CASSPSGYSNQPQHF
TRBV7-2	TRBJ1-5	15	NA	TGTGCCAGCAGCTTAGGTAACAGGGCTCGGCAGCCCCAGCATTTT	CASSLGNRARQPQHF
TRBV6-5	TRBJ2-3	15	TRBD2	TGTGCCAGCTCCCTACTAGCGGGAGGGACAGATACGCAGTATTTT	CASSLLAGGTDTQYF
TRBV7-6	TRBJ1-1	14	NA	TGTGCCAGCAGCTCCCTACGGGGAATCACTGAAGCTTTCTTT	CASSSLRGITEAFF
TRBV11-2	TRBJ1-2	14	TRBD1	TGTGCCAGCAGCTCATGGACAGGGGGCGTCGGCTACACCTTC	CASSSWTGGVGYTF
TRBV4-2	TRBJ2-5	14	NA	TGTGCCAGCAGCCAAGCGCTAGCTGGGGAGACCCAGTACTTC	CASSQALAGETQYF
TRBV28	TRBJ1-1	14	NA	TGTGCCAGCAGTTTATCCCGGGAGTGGACTGAAGCTTTCTTT	CASSLSREWTEAFF
TRBV28	TRBJ2-3	13	TRBD2	TGTGCCAGCAGGTCTAGCGGGACAGATACGCAGTATTTT	CASRSSGTDTQYF
TRBV9	TRBJ2-1	15	NA	TGTGCCAGCAGCGTGACTGGCAGCTCCTACAATGAGCAGTTCTTC	CASSVTGSSYNEQFF
TRBV2	TRBJ2-7	13	TRBD1	TGTGCCAGCAGATTGGACAGGGAGTACGAGCAGTACTTC	CASRLDREYEQYF
TRBV15	TRBJ1-1	16	NA	TGTGCCACCAGCAGAGATAGGGGAACCGCTGGGACTGAAGCTTTCTTT	CATSRDRGTAGTEAFF
TRBV27	TRBJ1-5	14	TRBD1	TGTGCCAGCAGTCCAGGACAGGGTTATCAGCCCCAGCATTTT	CASSPGQGYQPQHF
TRBV6-4	TRBJ1-1	14	NA	TGTGCCAGCAGTGAGGAGCAGGGAGGCACTGAAGCTTTCTTT	CASSEEQGGTEAFF
TRBV5-1	TRBJ2-5	15	TRBD2	TGCGCCAGCAGCCCGAGCCCTAGCGGCCAAGAGACCCAGTACTTC	CASSPSPSGQETQYF
TRBV18	TRBJ2-5	13	NA	TGTGCCAGCTCGGAGGGGTCACAAGAGACCCAGTACTTC	CASSEGSQETQYF
TRBV5-1	TRBJ2-5	14	NA	TGCGCCAGCAGCCGGGGGACAGCCCAAGAGACCCAGTACTTC	CASSRGTAQETQYF
TRBV9	TRBJ2-1	16	TRBD2	TGTGCCAGCAGCGTAGAAGGCGGGAGGGCCTTGGGGGAGCAGTTCTTC	CASSVEGGRALGEQFF
TRBV29-1	TRBJ1-1	14	NA	TGCAGCGTTGTTAACATGGAGGGAGATACTGAAGCTTTCTTT	CSVVNMEGDTEAFF
TRBV9	TRBJ1-6	15	NA	TGTGCCAGCAGCGTAGCTGCGGGCGGTTTTTCACCCCTCCACTTT	CASSVAAGGFSPLHF